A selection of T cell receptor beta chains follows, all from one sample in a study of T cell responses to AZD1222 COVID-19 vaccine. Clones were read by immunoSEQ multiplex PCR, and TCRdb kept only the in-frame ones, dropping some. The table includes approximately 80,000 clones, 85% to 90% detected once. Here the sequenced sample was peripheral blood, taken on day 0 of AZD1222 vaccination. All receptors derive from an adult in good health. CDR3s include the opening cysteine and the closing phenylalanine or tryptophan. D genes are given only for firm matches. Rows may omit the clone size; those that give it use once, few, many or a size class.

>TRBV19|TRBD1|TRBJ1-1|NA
CASSGPQGVTEAFF
TGTGCCAGTAGTGGGCCGCAGGGGGTAACTGAAGCTTTCTTT
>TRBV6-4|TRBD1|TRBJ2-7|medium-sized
CASSERQGISEQYF
TGTGCCAGCAGTGAGCGACAGGGGATCAGCGAGCAGTACTTC
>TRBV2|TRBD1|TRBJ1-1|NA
CASRRGNGQGGNTEAFF
TGTGCCAGCAGAAGGGGCAATGGACAGGGAGGGAACACTGAAGCTTTCTTT
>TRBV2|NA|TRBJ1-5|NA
CASSAQSYQPQHF
TGTGCCAGCAGTGCCCAATCATATCAGCCCCAGCATTTT
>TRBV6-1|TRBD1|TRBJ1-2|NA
CASSDPGGNYGYTF
TGTGCCAGCAGTGACCCAGGGGGGAACTATGGCTACACCTTC
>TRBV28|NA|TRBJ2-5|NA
CATEGLEQETQYF
TGTGCCACCGAGGGACTGGAACAAGAGACCCAGTACTTC
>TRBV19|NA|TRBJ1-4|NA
CASRNTGTGNEKLFF
TGTGCCAGTAGAAATACGGGGACGGGAAATGAAAAACTGTTTTTT
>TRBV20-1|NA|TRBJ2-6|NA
CSASRSGANVLTF
TGCAGTGCTAGTCGGTCTGGGGCCAACGTCCTGACTTTC
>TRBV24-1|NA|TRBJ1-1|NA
CATSDFTGEAFF
TGTGCCACCAGTGATTTTACAGGTGAAGCTTTCTTT
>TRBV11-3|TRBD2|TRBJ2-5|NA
CASSLAGVLETQYF
TGTGCCAGCAGCCTCGCGGGAGTTTTAGAGACCCAGTACTTC
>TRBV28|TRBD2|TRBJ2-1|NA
CASRGSGGYSEQFF
TGTGCCAGCAGAGGTAGCGGGGGTTACAGCGAGCAGTTCTTC
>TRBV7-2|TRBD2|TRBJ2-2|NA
CASSLVGRGDTGELFF
TGTGCCAGCAGCTTAGTAGGGCGGGGGGACACCGGGGAGCTGTTTTTT
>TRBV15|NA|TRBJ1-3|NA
CATGRSGNTIYF
TGTGCCACCGGAAGGTCGGGAAACACCATATATTTT
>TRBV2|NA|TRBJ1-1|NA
CASLRNTEAFF
TGTGCCAGCTTAAGGAACACTGAAGCTTTCTTT
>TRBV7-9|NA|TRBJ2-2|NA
CASSLDFTGELFF
TGTGCCAGCAGCTTAGACTTCACCGGGGAGCTGTTTTTT
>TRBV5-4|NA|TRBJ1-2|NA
CASSPSTESYGYTF
TGTGCCAGCAGCCCGTCGACGGAATCCTATGGCTACACCTTC
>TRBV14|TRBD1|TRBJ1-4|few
CASSDRDRFNEKLFF
TGTGCCAGCAGTGACCGGGACAGATTTAATGAAAAACTGTTTTTT
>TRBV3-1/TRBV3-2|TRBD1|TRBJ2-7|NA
CASSSTGTEFYEQYF
TGTGCCAGCAGCTCCACCGGGACAGAGTTCTACGAGCAGTACTTC
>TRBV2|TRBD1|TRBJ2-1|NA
CASSPGQGFYNEQFF
TGTGCCAGCAGTCCCGGACAGGGGTTCTACAATGAGCAGTTCTTC
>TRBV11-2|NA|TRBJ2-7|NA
CASSSDLRTRTYEQYF
TGTGCCAGCAGCTCAGACCTCCGGACTCGGACCTACGAGCAGTACTTC